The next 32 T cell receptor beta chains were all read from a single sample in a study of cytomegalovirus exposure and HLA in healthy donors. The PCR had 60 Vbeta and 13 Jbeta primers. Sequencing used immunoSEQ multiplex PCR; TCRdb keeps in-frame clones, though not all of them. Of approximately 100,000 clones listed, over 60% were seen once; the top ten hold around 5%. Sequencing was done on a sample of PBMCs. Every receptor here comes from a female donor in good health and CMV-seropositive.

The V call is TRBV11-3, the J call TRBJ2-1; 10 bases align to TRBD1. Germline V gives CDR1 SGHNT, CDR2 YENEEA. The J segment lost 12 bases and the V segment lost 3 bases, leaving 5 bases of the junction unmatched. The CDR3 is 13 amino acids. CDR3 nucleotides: TGTGCCAGCAGCTTTGACCGACAGGGGGCGCAGTTCTTC. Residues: CASSFDRQGAQFF.

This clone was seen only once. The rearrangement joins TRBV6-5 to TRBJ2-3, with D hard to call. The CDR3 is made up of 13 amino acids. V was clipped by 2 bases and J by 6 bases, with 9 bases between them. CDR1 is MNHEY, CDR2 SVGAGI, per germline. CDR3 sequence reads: CASSYPGRDTQYF. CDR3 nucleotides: TGTGCCAGCAGTTACCCAGGCCGGGATACGCAGTATTTT.

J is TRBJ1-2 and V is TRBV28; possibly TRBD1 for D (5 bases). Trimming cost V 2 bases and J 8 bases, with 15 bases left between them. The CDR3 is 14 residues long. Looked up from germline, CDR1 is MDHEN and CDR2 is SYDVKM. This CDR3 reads CASSLKGPPYGYTF. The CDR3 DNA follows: TGTGCCAGCAGTTTAAAGGGGCCGCCGTACGGCTACACCTTC.

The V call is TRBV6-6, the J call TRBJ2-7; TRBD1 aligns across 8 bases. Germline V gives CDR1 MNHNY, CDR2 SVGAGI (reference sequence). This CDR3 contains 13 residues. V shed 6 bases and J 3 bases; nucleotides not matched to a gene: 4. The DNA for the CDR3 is TGTGCCAGCAGGAGCGACAGGGGCTACGAGCAGTACTTC. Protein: CASRSDRGYEQYF.

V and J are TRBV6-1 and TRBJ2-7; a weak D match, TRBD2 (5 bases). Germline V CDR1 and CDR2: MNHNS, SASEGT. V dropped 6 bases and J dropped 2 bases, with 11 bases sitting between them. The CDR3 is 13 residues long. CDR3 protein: CASRDFSTYEQYF. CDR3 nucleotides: TGTGCCAGCAGGGACTTCAGCACCTACGAGCAGTACTTC.

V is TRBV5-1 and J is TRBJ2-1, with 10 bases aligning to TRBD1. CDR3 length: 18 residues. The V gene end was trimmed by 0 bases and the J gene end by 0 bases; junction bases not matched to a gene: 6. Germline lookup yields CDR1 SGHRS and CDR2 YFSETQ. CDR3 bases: TGCGCCAGCAGCTTGGAGGGGACAGGGGCGAGCTCCTACAATGAGCAGTTCTTC. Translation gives CASSLEGTGASSYNEQFF.

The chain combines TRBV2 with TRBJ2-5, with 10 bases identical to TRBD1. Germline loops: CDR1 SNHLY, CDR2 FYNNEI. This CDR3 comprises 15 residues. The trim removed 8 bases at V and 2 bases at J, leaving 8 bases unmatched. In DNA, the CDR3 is TGTGCCAGCCAACGACAGGGGGCTCGTCAAGAGACCCAGTACTTC. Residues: CASQRQGARQETQYF.

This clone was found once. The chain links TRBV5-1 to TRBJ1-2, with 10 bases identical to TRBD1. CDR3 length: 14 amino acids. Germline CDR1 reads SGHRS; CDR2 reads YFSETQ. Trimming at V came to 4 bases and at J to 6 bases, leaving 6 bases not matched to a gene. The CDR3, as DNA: TGCGCCAGCAGCGGGGACAGGGGTTTTCATGGCTACACCTTC. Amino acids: CASSGDRGFHGYTF.

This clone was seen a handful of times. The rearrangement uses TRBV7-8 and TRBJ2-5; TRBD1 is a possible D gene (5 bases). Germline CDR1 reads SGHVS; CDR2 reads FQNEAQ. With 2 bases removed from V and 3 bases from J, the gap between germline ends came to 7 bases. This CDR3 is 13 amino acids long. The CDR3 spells CASSLWTKETQYF. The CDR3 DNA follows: TGTGCCAGCAGCTTATGGACAAAAGAGACCCAGTACTTC.

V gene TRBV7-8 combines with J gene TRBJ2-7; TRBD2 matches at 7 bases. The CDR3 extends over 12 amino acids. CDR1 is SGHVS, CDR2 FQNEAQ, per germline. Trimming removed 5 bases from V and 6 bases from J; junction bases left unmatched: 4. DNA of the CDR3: TGTGCCAGCAGCACCCGGGAGGTCGAGCAGTACTTC. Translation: CASSTREVEQYF. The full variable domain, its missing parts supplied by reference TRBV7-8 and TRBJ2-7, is GAGVSQSPRYKVAKRGQDVALRCDPISGHVSLFWYQQALGQGPEFLTYFQNEAQLDKSGLPSDRFFAERPEGSVSTLKIQRTQQEDSAVYLCASSTREVEQYFGPGTRLTVT.

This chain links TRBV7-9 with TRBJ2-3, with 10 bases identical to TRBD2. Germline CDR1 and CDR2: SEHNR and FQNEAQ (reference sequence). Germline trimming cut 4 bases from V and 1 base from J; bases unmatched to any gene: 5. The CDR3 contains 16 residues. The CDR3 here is CASSSPGTSGTDTQYF. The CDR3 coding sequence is TGTGCCAGCAGCTCACCCGGGACTAGCGGCACAGATACGCAGTATTTT.

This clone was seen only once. The CDR3 loop reads CASTTGGPPYEQYF. The CDR3 bases are TGCGCCAGCACCACGGGAGGGCCTCCCTACGAGCAGTACTTC. V usage is TRBV4-1 and J usage is TRBJ2-7, with 8 bases identical to TRBD2. The length of the CDR3 is 14 residues. J lost 2 bases, V lost 7 bases, and 7 bases had no gene match. The germline gives CDR1 MGHRA, CDR2 YSYEKL.

CDR3 coding DNA: TGTGCCAGCAAGTGGCGGGGGACCTCCTACAATGAGCAGTTCTTC. It specifies CASKWRGTSYNEQFF. The chain links TRBV2 to TRBJ2-1; 7 nucleotides agree with TRBD2. The CDR3 sequence is 15 residues long. Trimming took 7 bases from V and 0 from J; bases not matched to a gene: 6. Germline values: CDR1 SNHLY, CDR2 FYNNEI.

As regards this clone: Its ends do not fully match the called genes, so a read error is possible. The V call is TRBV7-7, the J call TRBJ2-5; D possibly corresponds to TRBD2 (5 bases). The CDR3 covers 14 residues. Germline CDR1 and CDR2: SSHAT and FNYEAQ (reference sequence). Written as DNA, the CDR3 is TGTGCTAGCAGCTTATCGGGGAACCAAGAGACCCAGTACTTC. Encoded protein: CASSLSGNQETQYF.

This CDR3 reads CASSLSAPRRETQYF. The CDR3 DNA sequence: TGTGCCAGCAGTTTAAGTGCCCCTCGGCGGGAGACCCAGTACTTC. The rearrangement links TRBV27 to TRBJ2-5; D is unclear. Germline V gene lookup returns CDR1 MNHEY and CDR2 SMNVEV (reference sequence). This CDR3 contains 15 residues. The V end was cut by 2 bases, the J end by 5 bases, with 15 bases between.

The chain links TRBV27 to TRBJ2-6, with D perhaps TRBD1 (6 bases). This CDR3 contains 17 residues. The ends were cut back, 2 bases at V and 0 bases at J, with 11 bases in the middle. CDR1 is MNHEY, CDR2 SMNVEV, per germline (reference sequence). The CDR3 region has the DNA TGTGCCAGCAGTTTAGGACAGCCGAGCTCTGGGGCCAACGTCCTGACTTTC. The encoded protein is CASSLGQPSSGANVLTF.

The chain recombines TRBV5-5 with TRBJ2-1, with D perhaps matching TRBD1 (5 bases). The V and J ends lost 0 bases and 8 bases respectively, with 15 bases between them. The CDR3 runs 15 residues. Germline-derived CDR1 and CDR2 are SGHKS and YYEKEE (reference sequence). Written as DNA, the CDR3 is TGTGCCAGCAGCTTGGACCAGGGTATTGGTTATGAGCAGTTCTTC. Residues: CASSLDQGIGYEQFF. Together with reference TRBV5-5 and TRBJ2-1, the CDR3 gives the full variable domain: DAGVTQSPTHLIKTRGQQVTLRCSPISGHKSVSWYQQVLGQGPQFIFQYYEKEERGRGNFPDRFSARQFPNYSSELNVNALLLGDSALYLCASSLDQGIGYEQFFGPGTRLTVL.

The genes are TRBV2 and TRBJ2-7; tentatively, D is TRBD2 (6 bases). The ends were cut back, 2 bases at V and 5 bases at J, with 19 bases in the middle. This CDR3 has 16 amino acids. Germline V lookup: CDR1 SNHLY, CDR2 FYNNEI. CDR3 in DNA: TGTGCCAGCAGTGAATCGGGGTGGGGAGGTGAGAACGAGCAGTACTTC. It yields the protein CASSESGWGGENEQYF.

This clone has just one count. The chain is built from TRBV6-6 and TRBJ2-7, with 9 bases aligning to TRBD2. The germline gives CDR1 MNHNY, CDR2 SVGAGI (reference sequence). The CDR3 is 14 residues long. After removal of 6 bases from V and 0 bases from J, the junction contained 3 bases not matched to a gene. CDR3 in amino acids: CASRLAGDSYEQYF. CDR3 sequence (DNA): TGTGCCAGCAGGTTAGCGGGGGACTCCTACGAGCAGTACTTC.

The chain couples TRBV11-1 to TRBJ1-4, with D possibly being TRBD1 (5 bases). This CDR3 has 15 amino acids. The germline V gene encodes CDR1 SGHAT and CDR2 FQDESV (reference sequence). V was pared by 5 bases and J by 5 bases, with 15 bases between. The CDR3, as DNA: TGTGCCAGCAGCCGCGTCGGGGGGATAAATGAAAAACTGTTTTTT. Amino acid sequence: CASSRVGGINEKLFF.

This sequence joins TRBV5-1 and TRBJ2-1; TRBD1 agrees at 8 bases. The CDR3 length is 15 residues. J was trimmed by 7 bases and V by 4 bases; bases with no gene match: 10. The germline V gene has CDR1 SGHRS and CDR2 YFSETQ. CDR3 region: CASSAGQVGVNEQFF. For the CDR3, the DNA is TGCGCCAGCAGCGCGGGACAGGTGGGAGTAAATGAGCAGTTCTTC.

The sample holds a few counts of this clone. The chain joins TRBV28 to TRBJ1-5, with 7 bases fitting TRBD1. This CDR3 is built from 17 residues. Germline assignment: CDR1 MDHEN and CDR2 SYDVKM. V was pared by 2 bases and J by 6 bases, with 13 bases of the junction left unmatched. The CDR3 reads CASSLGILTGLGQPQHF. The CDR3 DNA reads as TGTGCCAGCAGTTTAGGAATACTGACAGGGCTGGGTCAGCCCCAGCATTTT.

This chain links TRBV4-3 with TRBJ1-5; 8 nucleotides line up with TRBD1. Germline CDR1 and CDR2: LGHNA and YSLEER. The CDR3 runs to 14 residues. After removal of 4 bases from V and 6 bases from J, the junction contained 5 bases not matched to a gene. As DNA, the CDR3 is TGCGCCAGCAGCCTCAGGCAGGGGGCTCAGCCCCAGCATTTT. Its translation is CASSLRQGAQPQHF.

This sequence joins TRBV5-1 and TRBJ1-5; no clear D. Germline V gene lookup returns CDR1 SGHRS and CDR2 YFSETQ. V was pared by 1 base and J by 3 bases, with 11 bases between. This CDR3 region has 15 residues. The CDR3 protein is CASSLSAAINQPQHF. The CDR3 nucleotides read TGCGCCAGCAGCTTGTCGGCGGCAATCAATCAGCCCCAGCATTTT.

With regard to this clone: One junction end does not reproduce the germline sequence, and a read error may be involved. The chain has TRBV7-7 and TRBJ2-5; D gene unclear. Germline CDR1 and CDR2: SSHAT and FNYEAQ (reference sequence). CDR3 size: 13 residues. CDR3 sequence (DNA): TGTGCTAGCAGCCCTGACTTGCGGGAGACCCAGTACTTC. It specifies CASSPDLRETQYF. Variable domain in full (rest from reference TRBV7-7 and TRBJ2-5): GAGVSQSPRYKVTKRGQDVTLRCDPISSHATLYWYQQALGQGPEFLTYFNYEAQPDKSGLPSDRFSAERPEGSISTLTIQRTEQRDSAMYRCASSPDLRETQYFGPGTRLLVL.

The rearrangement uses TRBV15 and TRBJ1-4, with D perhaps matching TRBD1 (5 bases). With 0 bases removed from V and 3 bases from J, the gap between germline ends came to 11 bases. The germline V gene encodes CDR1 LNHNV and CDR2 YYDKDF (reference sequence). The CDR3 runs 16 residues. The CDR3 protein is CATSRDKGRANEKLFF. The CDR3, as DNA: TGTGCCACCAGCAGAGACAAGGGGAGGGCTAATGAAAAACTGTTTTTT.

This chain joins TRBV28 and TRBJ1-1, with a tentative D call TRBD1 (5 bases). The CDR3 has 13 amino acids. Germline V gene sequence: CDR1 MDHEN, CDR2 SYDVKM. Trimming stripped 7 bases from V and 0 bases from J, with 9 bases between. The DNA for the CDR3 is TGTGCCAGCACCCGGACATTGAACACTGAAGCTTTCTTT. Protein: CASTRTLNTEAFF.

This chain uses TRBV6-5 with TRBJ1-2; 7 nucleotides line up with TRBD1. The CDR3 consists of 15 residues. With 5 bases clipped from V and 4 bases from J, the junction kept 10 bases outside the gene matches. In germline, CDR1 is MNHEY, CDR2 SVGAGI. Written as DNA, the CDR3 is TGTGCCAGCAGTCCTAGGACAGGCGCTGGCTATGGCTACACCTTC. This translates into CASSPRTGAGYGYTF.

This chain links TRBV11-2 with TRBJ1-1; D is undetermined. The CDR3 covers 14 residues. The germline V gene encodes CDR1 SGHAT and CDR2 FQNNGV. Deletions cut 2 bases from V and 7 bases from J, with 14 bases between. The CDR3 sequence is CASSLLTSANEAFF. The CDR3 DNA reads TGTGCCAGCAGCTTACTTACGTCAGCGAATGAAGCTTTCTTT.

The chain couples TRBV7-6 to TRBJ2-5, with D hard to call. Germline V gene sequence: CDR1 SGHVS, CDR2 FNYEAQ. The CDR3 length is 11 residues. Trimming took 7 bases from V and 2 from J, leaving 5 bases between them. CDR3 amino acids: CASTQQETQYF. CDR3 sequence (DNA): TGTGCCAGCACCCAGCAAGAGACCCAGTACTTC.

CDR3 loop: CASTSPPGYGNTIYF. CDR3 sequence (DNA): TGTGCCAGCACCTCCCCGCCAGGGTACGGAAACACCATATATTTT. The chain has TRBV6-1 and TRBJ1-3; maybe TRBD1 (5 bases). This CDR3 has 15 amino acids. The V gene's germline CDR1 is MNHNS and CDR2 SASEGT. Trimming stripped 7 bases from V and 4 bases from J, with 17 bases between.

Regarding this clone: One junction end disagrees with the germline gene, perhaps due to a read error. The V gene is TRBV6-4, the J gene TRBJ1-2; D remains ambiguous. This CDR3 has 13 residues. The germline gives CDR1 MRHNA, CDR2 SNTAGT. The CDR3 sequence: CASSVHTHYDYTF. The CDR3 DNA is TGTGCCAGCAGTGTCCATACACATTATGACTACACCTTC.